This T cell receptor (beta chain) was recorded in a study of control samples from healthy donors and cancer patients. Sequencing was performed with immunoSEQ multiplex PCR; in TCRdb, only in-frame clones are kept and a portion is missing. The top ten hold 4.5% to 7% of the sample, which has 100,000 to 150,000 clones, roughly 92% seen once. Trimming stripped 6 bases from V and 6 bases from J, with 14 bases between. Germline V gene data show CDR1 as SGHTA and CDR2 as FQGTGA. The CDR3 covers 13 residues. The chain joins TRBV7-3 to TRBJ1-2, with D tentatively TRBD1 (5 bases). Material: blood. This TCR was recovered from a man aged 18-30 years in good health. Written as DNA, the CDR3 is TGTGCCAGCAGTCCCTGGGGGGGAGATGGCTACACCTTC. It encodes CASSPWGGDGYTF.